A single sample is the source of the 13 T cell receptor beta chains below, sequenced in a study of blood T cell repertoires in COVID-19. Using immunoSEQ multiplex PCR, the repertoire was profiled, and TCRdb retains in-frame clones only, with some absent. Of 150,000 to 200,000 clones listed, roughly 85% are singletons. The sample consisted of peripheral blood. The source of these receptors is a human donor in a cohort sampled during active COVID-19.

The chain combines TRBV7-9 with TRBJ2-2; 12 bases are shared with TRBD2. Germline CDR1 reads SEHNR; CDR2 reads FQNEAQ (reference sequence). The CDR3 consists of 18 residues. The junction had 9 bases not matched to a gene; V was cut back by 2 bases and J by 5 bases. The CDR3 loop is CASSLSLAGGPGTGELFF. The CDR3 DNA reads TGTGCCAGCAGCTTAAGCCTAGCGGGAGGGCCAGGAACCGGGGAGCTGTTTTTT. Full variable domain (missing parts from reference TRBV7-9 and TRBJ2-2): DTGVSQNPRHKITKRGQNVTFRCDPISEHNRLYWYRQTLGQGPEFLTYFQNEAQLEKSRLLSDRFSAERPKGSFSTLEIQRTEQGDSAMYLCASSLSLAGGPGTGELFFGEGSRLTVL.

This clone counts as medium-sized (0.01 to 0.1%). The chain uses TRBV28 and TRBJ2-2; weak D call: TRBD1 (6 bases). This CDR3 region has 15 residues. Germline V gives CDR1 MDHEN, CDR2 SYDVKM. Deletions cut 6 bases from V and 5 bases from J, with 16 bases between. CDR3: CASRPNQGRTGELFF. The CDR3 DNA sequence: TGTGCCAGCAGACCAAACCAGGGGAGAACCGGGGAGCTGTTTTTT.

The CDR3 is CASSLEASGSPRLEQYF. CDR3 coding DNA: TGCGCCAGCAGCTTGGAGGCTAGCGGGAGTCCCCGACTGGAGCAGTACTTC. This chain joins TRBV5-1 and TRBJ2-7; 10 bases map to TRBD2. Germline assignment: CDR1 SGHRS and CDR2 YFSETQ. This CDR3 region has 17 residues. V lost 0 bases, J lost 7 bases, and 13 bases stayed unmatched.

The chain is built from TRBV28 and TRBJ2-7; 10 nucleotides align to TRBD1. The CDR3 consists of 15 residues. Per the germline V gene, CDR1 is MDHEN and CDR2 is SYDVKM. With V trimmed by 6 bases and J by 6 bases, 11 bases remained unmatched. CDR3 region: CASSLPDRGRFEQYF. In nucleotides, the CDR3 is TGTGCCAGCAGCTTACCCGACAGGGGGCGGTTCGAGCAGTACTTC.

This chain links TRBV5-4 with TRBJ1-1; TRBD1 matches 9 bases. The V gene's germline CDR1 is SGHNT and CDR2 YYREEE (reference sequence). This CDR3 contains 14 residues. The V segment lost 8 bases and the J segment 10 bases; nucleotides outside the gene matches: 15. The CDR3 loop is CASRTGQGLSRAFF. CDR3 coding DNA: TGTGCCAGTAGGACCGGACAGGGGTTATCTCGAGCTTTCTTT.

The chain joins TRBV4-2 to TRBJ1-1, with 11 bases aligning to TRBD1. CDR3 length: 14 residues. V was pared by 4 bases and J by 4 bases, with 2 bases of the junction left unmatched. Germline V CDR1 and CDR2: LGHNA, YNFKEQ. CDR3 residues: CASSPGTGGTEAFF. Written as DNA, the CDR3 is TGTGCCAGCAGCCCCGGGACAGGGGGCACTGAAGCTTTCTTT.

The genes are TRBV28 and TRBJ2-1, with D possibly being TRBD2 (5 bases). The germline V and J ends were trimmed by 8 bases and 5 bases, with 10 bases remaining between them. CDR1 and CDR2 from the germline V gene are MDHEN and SYDVKM. This CDR3 has 12 amino acids. The CDR3, as DNA: TGTGCCAGCCACAGCGGCGACAATGAGCAGTTCTTC. Amino acid sequence: CASHSGDNEQFF.

This chain joins TRBV5-1 and TRBJ2-5, with 11 bases fitting TRBD2. CDR1 SGHRS and CDR2 YFSETQ come from the germline V gene. V lost 4 bases and J lost 0; bases outside the gene matches: 5. The length of the CDR3 is 16 residues. The CDR3 here is CASSRGTSGYQETQYF. The CDR3 DNA reads as TGCGCCAGCAGCCGAGGGACTAGCGGATACCAAGAGACCCAGTACTTC.

The rearrangement uses TRBV5-1 and TRBJ1-4; TRBD1 matches 7 bases. CDR3 size: 15 residues. Unmatched junction bases numbered 7, after V lost 4 bases and J lost 4 bases. The germline V gene has CDR1 SGHRS and CDR2 YFSETQ. CDR3 in amino acids: CASSPAGTDNEKLFF. The CDR3 DNA reads as TGCGCCAGCAGCCCGGCAGGGACAGATAATGAAAAACTGTTTTTT.

The CDR3 protein is CARSPFTSAPNYNEQFF. Written as DNA, the CDR3 is TGTGCCAGAAGCCCCTTTACTAGCGCGCCAAACTACAATGAGCAGTTCTTC. The chain recombines TRBV5-3 with TRBJ2-1, with 7 nucleotides matching TRBD2. TRBV5-3 is labeled an ORF, and its function is uncertain. This CDR3 comprises 17 residues. With V trimmed by 4 bases and J by 3 bases, 13 bases remained unmatched.

The chain couples TRBV23-1 to TRBJ1-2, with D possibly matching TRBD1 (6 bases). TRBV23-1 is classed as an ORF, of uncertain function. The length of the CDR3 is 14 residues. Deletions cut 2 bases from V and 4 bases from J, with 11 bases between. The chain's CDR3 is CASSQRGHVYGYTF. The CDR3 DNA sequence: TGCGCCAGCAGTCAAAGGGGACACGTCTATGGCTACACCTTC.

This rearrangement joins TRBV11-2 to TRBJ2-2; a possible D gene is TRBD1 (6 bases). The CDR3 runs to 16 residues. In germline, CDR1 is SGHAT, CDR2 FQNNGV. Deletions cut 7 bases from V and 2 bases from J, with 17 bases between. The DNA for the CDR3 is TGTGCCAGCACCCAATCAGGGACAAAAAACACCGGGGAGCTGTTTTTT. The encoded protein is CASTQSGTKNTGELFF.

J is TRBJ1-1 and V is TRBV3-1 (or the pseudogene TRBV3-2); the match to TRBD1 covers 9 bases. Germline CDR1 and CDR2: LGHDT and YNNKEL (reference sequence). This CDR3 spans 15 amino acids. The junction had 9 bases not matched to a gene; V was cut back by 4 bases and J by 6 bases. As DNA, the CDR3 is TGTGCCAGCAGCCGCGGATCGGGACAGGGTGCTGAAGCTTTCTTT. Protein: CASSRGSGQGAEAFF.